Described below is a single TCR beta chain sequence and its context. Its target is not known. CD45RO-negative, CCR7-selected cells formed the naive CD8 fraction, which excluded terminally differentiated effector memory CD45RA+ cells. The data stem from a study of shared clonotypes between healthy human individuals. Background on the study: Researchers assigned three CD4 naive, three CD4 memory, two CD8 naive and one CD8 memory plate to each donor. Notes on the study in general: Naive subsets, compared against memory subsets, generally had larger estimated richness values. Unshared clonotypes carried lower generation probabilities than those common to all four donors.

Each subset's genomic DNA was split evenly across several immunoSEQ plates. The protocol was immunoSEQ multiplex PCR, while the TCRdb copy is restricted to in-frame clones and leaves out a portion. Of roughly 600,000 clones in the sample, about 98% are singletons; the top ten hold around 0.3%. V dropped 6 bases and J dropped 0 bases, with 13 bases sitting between them. Per germline, CDR1 SGDLS and CDR2 YYNGEE. This CDR3 region has 14 residues. The receptor comes from a man younger than 40 in good health. Sequenced input: naive CD8+ T cells sorted from blood. The rearrangement joins TRBV9 to TRBJ2-7; D may be TRBD1 (6 bases). The CDR3 coding sequence is TGTGCCAGCACTAAGGACAGCCTCTCCTACGAGCAGTACTTC. The encoded protein is CASTKDSLSYEQYF.